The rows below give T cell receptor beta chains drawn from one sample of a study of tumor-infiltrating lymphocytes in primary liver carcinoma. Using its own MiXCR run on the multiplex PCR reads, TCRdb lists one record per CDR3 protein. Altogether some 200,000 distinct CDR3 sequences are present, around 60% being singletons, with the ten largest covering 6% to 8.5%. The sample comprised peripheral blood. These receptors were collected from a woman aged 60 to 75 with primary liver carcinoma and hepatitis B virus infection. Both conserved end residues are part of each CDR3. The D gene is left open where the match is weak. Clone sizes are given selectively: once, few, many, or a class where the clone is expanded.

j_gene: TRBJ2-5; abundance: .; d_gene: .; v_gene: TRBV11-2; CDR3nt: TGTGCCAGCAGTATCATGGGGCCAGGGGAGTCCCAGTACTTC; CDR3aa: CASSIMGPGESQYF
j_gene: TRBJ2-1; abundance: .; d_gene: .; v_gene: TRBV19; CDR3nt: TGTGCCAGTAGTATAAGCTCTGGTGAGCAGTTCTTC; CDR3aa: CASSISSGEQFF
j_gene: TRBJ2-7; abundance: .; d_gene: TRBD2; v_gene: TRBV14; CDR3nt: TGTGCCATCAGCCACCCGATAGGACTAGCGGGAGGATTCTCCTACGAGCAGTACTTC; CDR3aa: CAISHPIGLAGGFSYEQYF
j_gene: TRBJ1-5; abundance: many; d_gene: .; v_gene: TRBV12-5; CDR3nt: TGTGCTAGTGGTTCGGGTCAGCCCCAGCATTTT; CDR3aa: CASGSGQPQHF
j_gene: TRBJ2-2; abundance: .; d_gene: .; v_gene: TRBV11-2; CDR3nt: TGTCCCAGCAGCTTATTTGGGGGGAACACCGGGGAGCTGCTTTTT; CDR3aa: CPSSLFGGNTGELLF
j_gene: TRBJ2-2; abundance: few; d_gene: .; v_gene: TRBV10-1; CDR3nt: TGCGTCAGCAGTGAGCGCGGCACCGGGGAGCTGTTTTTT; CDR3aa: CVSSERGTGELFF
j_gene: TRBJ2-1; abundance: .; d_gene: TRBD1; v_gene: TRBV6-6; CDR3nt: TGTGCCAGCAGTAACACCGGACAGGGAATATCCTACAATGAGCAGTTCTTC; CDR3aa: CASSNTGQGISYNEQFF
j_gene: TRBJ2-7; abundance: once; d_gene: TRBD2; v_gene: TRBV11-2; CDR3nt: TGTGCCAGCAGCCCCCCGAGGCTAGCGGGAGAAGGGGAGCACTACTTC; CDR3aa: CASSPPRLAGEGEHYF
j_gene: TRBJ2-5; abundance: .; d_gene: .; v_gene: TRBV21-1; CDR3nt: TGTGCCAGCAGCAAAATGGGTGGAGCGGGAGGGCCTCTTGGCTGGACCCAGTACTTC; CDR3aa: CASSKMGGAGGPLGWTQYF
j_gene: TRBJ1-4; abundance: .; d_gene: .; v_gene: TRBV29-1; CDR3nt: TGCAGCGTTGATGCCCCTCGGGGCAGTGTGACGAAACTGTTTTTT; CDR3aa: CSVDAPRGSVTKLFF
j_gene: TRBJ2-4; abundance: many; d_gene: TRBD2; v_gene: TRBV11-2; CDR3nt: TGTGCCAGCAGCTTAGATCTCGCTAGCGGGATGCAGTACTTC; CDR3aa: CASSLDLASGMQYF
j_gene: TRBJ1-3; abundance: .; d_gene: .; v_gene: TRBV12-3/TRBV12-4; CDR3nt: TGTGTCAGCAGTTCTTGGGGGATGGAGAACACCATATATTTT; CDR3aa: CVSSSWGMENTIYF
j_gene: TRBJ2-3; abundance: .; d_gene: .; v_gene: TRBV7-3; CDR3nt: TGTGCCAGCCGGGGCCCCGGCACAGATACGCAGTATTTT; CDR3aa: CASRGPGTDTQYF
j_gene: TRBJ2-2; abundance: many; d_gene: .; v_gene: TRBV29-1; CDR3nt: TGCAGCGCACCACGGGTTGACACCGGGGAGCTGTTTTTT; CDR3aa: CSAPRVDTGELFF
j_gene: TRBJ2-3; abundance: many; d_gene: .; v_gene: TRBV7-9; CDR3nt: TGTGCCAGCAGCTTAGGAGGGACAGATACGCAGTATTTT; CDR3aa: CASSLGGTDTQYF
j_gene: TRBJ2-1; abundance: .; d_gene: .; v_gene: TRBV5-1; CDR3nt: TGCGCCAGCAGCCTCAACATGGGGAGCCCCTACAATGAGCAGTTCTTC; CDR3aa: CASSLNMGSPYNEQFF
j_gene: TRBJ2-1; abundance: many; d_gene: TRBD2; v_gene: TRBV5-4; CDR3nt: TGTGCCAGCAGCTTCTTAGCGGGAAGGTCCAATGAGCAGTTCTTC; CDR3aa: CASSFLAGRSNEQFF
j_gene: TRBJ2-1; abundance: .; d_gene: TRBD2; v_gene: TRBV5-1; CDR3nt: TGCGCCAGCAGCTTTCAAGCGGGAGGGCCTAAGGATGAGCAGTTCTTC; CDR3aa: CASSFQAGGPKDEQFF
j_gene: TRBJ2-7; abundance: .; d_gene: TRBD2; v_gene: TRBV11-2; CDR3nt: TGTGCCAGCAGCTTTCTGGGGGGAGGGCCCTACGAGCAGTACTTC; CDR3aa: CASSFLGGGPYEQYF
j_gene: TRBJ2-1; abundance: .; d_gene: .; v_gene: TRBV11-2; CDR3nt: TGTGCCAGCAATGCCGCTGACAGCTCCTACAATGAGCAGTTCTTC; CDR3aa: CASNAADSSYNEQFF
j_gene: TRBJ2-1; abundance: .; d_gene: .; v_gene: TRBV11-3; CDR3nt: TGTGCCGGCAGCTTACTAGCAGGGGATTACAATAAGCAGTTCTTC; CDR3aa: CAGSLLAGDYNKQFF
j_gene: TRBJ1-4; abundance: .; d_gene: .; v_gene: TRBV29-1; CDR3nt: TGCACCGTGGGGACTGGGGGCGATGAAAAACTGTTTTTT; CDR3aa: CTVGTGGDEKLFF
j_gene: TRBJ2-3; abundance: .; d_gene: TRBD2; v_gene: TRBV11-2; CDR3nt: TGTGCCAGCAGCCCCCGACTAGCGATAGATACTCAGTATTTT; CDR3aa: CASSPRLAIDTQYF
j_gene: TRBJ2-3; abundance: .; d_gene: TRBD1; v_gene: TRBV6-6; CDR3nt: TGTGCCAACACTCTACAGGGGGCTGGCACAGATACGCAGTATTTT; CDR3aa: CANTLQGAGTDTQYF
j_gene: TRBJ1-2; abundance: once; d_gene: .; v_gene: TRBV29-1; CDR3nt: TGCAGCGCTGAACCAGGGTCTGGAAACCATGGCTACACCTTC; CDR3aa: CSAEPGSGNHGYTF
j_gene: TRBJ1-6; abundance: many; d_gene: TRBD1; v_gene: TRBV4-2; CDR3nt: TGTGCCAGCAGCCAGGACAGGGATTCACCCCTCCACTTT; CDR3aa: CASSQDRDSPLHF
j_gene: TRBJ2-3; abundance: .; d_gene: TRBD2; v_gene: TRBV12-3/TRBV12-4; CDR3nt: TGTGCCAGCAGTTTAGAGTTACTAGCGGGCCTCCCGGATACACAGTATTTT; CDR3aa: CASSLELLAGLPDTQYF
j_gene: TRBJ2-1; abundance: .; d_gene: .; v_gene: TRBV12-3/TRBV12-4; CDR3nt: TGTTCCAGCCGGAAGAACGGCGGCAATGAGCAGTTCTTC; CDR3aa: CSSRKNGGNEQFF
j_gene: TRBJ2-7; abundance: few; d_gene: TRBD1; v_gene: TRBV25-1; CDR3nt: TGTGCCAGCACTCGACAGGGGCTTGGCGAGCAGTACTTC; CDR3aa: CASTRQGLGEQYF
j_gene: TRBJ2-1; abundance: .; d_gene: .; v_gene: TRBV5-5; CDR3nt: TGTGTCAGCAGGGCGGGACCAGCGGCGGACAATGAGCAGTTCTTC; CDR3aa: CVSRAGPAADNEQFF
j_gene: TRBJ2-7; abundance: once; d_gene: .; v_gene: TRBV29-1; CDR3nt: TGTAGCGTGGGGGAAAATTTGGCATACAAGCAGTACTTC; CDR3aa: CSVGENLAYKQYF
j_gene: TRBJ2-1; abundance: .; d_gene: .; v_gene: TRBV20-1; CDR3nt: TGCAGTGCTAGACTACGGGCCTCCTGCAATGAGCAGTTCTTC; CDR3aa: CSARLRASCNEQFF
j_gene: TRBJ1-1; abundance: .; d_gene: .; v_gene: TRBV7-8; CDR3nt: TGTGCCAGCAGCTTTAACGGGGGCACTGAAGCTTTCTTT; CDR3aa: CASSFNGGTEAFF
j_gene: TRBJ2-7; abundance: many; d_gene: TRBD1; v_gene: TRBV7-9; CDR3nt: TGTGCCAGCAGCTCAGGGGGACACTCCTACGAGCAGTACTTC; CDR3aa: CASSSGGHSYEQYF
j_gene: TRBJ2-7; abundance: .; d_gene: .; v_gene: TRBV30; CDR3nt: TGTGCCTGGAGTGTAGGGGGTTCCTCCTACGAGCAGTACTTC; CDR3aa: CAWSVGGSSYEQYF
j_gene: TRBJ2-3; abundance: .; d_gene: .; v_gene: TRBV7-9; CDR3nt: TGTGCCAGCAGCTTCTCCCGCGACACAGATACGCAGTATTTT; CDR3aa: CASSFSRDTDTQYF
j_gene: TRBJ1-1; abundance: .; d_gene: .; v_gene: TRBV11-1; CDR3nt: TGTGCCAGCAGCTTGGGAAAGAAGAGTGAAGCTTTCTTT; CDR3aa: CASSLGKKSEAFF
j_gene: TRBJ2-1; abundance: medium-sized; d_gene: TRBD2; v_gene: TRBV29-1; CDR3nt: TGCAGCGTTGTTTGGCTAGCGGGAGGCCTCCACTACAATGAGCAGTTCTTC; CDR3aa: CSVVWLAGGLHYNEQFF
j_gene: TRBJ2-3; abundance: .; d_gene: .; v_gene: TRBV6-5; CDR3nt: TGTGCCAGCACCTTTAGTAGCACAGATACGCAGTATTTT; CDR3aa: CASTFSSTDTQYF
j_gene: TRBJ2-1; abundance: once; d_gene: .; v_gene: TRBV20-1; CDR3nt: TGCAGTGCCGAGGACGGGGGCTACAATGAGCAGTTCTTC; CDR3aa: CSAEDGGYNEQFF
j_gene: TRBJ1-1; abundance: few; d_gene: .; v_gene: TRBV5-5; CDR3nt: TGTGCCAGCAGCTTCCTGGACAGGAACACTGAAGCTTTCTTT; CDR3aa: CASSFLDRNTEAFF
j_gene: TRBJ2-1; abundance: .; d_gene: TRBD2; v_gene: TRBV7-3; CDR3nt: TGTGTCAGCAGCCATAATGGTTGGGCTAGCGGGAGGGCCGTCTACAATGAGCAGTTCTTC; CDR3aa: CVSSHNGWASGRAVYNEQFF
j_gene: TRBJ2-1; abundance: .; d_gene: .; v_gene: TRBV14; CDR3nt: TGTACCAGAAGCCAAGAGGCAGGACGAAACTACAATGAGCAGTTCTTC; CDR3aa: CTRSQEAGRNYNEQFF
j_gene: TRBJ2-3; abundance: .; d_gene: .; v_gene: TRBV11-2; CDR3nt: TGTGCCAGGAGCTTAGTTGTCAGGCTAACAAACCCAACTGCAGATATGCAGTATTTT; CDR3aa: CARSLVVRLTNPTADMQYF
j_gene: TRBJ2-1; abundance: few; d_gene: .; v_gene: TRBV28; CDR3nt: TGTGCCAGCAGTTTACCCGGCGGTAACAATGAGCAGTTCTTC; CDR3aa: CASSLPGGNNEQFF
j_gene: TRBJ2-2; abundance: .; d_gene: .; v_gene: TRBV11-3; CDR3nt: TGTGCCAGCAGCTTAGGAGGACACTTGTCAGGCCCCTGGGAGCTATTTTTT; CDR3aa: CASSLGGHLSGPWELFF
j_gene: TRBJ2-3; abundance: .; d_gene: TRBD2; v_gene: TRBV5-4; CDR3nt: TGTGCCAGCAGCTTGGCTCGAGCGGGGGGCGATACGCAGTTTTTT; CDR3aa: CASSLARAGGDTQFF
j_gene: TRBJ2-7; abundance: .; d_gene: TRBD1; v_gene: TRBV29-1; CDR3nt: TGCAGCAGACAGGGGTCCTCTGGGGAGCAGTATTTC; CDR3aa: CSRQGSSGEQYF
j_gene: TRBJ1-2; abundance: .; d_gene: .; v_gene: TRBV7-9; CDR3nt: TGTGCCAGCAGCTCCCGAGGGACGGATAACTATAGCTACACCTTC; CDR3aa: CASSSRGTDNYSYTF
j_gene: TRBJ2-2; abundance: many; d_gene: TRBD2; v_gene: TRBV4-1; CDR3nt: TGCGCCAGCAGCCGGGAAACTAGCGGGAGAGGGAAGGGGGAGCTGTTTTTT; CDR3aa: CASSRETSGRGKGELFF
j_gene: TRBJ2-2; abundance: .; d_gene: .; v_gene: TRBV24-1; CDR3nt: TGTGCCACCAGTCCCCGGCACACCCAGATTGCCGGGGAGCTGTTATTT; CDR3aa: CATSPRHTQIAGELLF
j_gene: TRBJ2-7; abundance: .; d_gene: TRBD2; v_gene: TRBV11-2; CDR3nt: TGTGCCAGCAACTTAGTAATAGCGGGTTCCTACGAGGAGTACTTC; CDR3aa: CASNLVIAGSYEEYF
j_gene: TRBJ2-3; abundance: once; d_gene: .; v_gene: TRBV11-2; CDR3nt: TGTGCCGGCAGCCTCATAGGGGCCACAGATACGCAGTATTTT; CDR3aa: CAGSLIGATDTQYF
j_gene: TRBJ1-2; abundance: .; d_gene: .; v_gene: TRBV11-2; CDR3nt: TGCGCCAGCAGCTTAGTTCCGGGACGGGGGTTGGGCGGCTACACCTTC; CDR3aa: CASSLVPGRGLGGYTF
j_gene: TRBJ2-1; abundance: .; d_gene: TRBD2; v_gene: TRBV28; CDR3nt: TGTGCCAGCCTTTCTAGCGGGCAGTACAATGAGCAGTTCTTC; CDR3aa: CASLSSGQYNEQFF
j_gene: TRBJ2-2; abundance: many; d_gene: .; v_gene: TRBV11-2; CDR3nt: TGTGCCAGCAGCTTAGACCGCCTAAGCCTGGACGGGGCAAACGGGGAGCTGTTTTTT; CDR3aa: CASSLDRLSLDGANGELFF
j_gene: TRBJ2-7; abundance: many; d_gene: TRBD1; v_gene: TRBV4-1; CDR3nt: TGCGCCAGCAGCAAAAGGGGGGAGGGACAGGGGTCCAACGAGCAGTACTTC; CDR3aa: CASSKRGEGQGSNEQYF
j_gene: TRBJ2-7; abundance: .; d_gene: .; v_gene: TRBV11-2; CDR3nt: TGTGTCAGCACTAAGACAACGCTGAGGGCCAGATACGAGCAGTACTTC; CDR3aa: CVSTKTTLRARYEQYF
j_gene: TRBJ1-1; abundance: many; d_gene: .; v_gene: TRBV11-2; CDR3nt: TGTACCAGCAGCCGGCTAGGGCAGACTGAAGCTTTCTTT; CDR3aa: CTSSRLGQTEAFF
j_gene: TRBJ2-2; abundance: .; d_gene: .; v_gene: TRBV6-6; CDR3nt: TGTGCCAGCAGTTACATTGGGGGACGGAACACCGGGGAGCTGTTTTTT; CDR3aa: CASSYIGGRNTGELFF